The clone carrying this T cell receptor (beta chain) was seen a handful of times. Its specificity is unknown. A multiplex PCR was run with 60 Vbeta primers and 13 Jbeta primers. Method: immunoSEQ multiplex PCR; TCRdb's copy keeps in-frame clones and lacks some. The sample shows more than 85,000 clones, under 85% of them seen only once. The data were taken from a study of cytomegalovirus exposure and HLA in healthy donors. The wider study: Earlier work reported 90 million to 120 million unique TCR beta sequences from about 170 million T cells. Study results and caveats: Across donors, most TCRs were seen rarely, yet some public ones were widespread. Fewer than 20,000 TCR beta sequences were associated with HLA alleles at 0.05 false discovery rate in a later analysis.

The source is a young man in good health and CMV-seropositive. Sequencing used PBMCs.

The CDR3 nucleotides read TGTGCCAGCAGCGATCCAGGGGAGGAAAAACTGTTTTTT. Translated: CASSDPGEEKLFF. The V call is TRBV7-2, the J call TRBJ1-4; D might be TRBD1 (6 bases). V was shortened by 5 bases and J by 8 bases, with 12 bases between the two germline ends. CDR3 size: 13 residues. Germline V gene data show CDR1 as SGHTA and CDR2 as FQGNSA.